This note documents a single TCR beta chain sequence. Its antigen is unknown. TCRdb independently ran MiXCR on the reads; one entry per CDR3 protein. The table lists roughly 990,000 distinct CDR3 sequences, 30% to 40% of them singletons. The CDR3 length is 14 residues. CDR1 and CDR2 from the germline V gene are SEHNR and FQNEAQ (reference sequence). Trimming shortened V by 5 bases and J by 5 bases, and 12 bases separated the two germline ends. The record originates from a study of T cell repertoires in cytomegalovirus infection. The chain joins TRBV7-9 to TRBJ1-4, with D unclear. The source is a human donor in good health (CMV status not recorded). Some clones in this sample may be carry-over from other donors' samples. The source was cultured CD8+ T cells from PBMCs, collected from culture after CMV antigen stimulation. The CDR3 region is CASSQDFRNEKLFF. CDR3 bases: TGTGCCAGCAGCCAGGACTTTCGGAATGAAAAACTGTTTTTT.